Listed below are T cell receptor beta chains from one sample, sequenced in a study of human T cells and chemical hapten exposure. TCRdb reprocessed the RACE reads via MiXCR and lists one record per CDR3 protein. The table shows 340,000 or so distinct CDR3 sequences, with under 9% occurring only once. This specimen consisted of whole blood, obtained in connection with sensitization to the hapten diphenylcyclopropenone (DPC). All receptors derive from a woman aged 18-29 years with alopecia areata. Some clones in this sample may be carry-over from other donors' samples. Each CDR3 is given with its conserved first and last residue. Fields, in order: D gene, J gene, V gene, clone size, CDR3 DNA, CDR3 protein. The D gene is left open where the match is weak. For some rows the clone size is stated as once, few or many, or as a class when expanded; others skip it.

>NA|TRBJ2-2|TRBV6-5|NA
TGTGCCAGCAGAAAGGAAGGCGGGGAGCTGTTTTTT
CASRKEGGELFF
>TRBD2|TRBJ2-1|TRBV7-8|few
TGTGCCAGCAGCTTAGAGCTAGCGGGGGGTTACAATGAGCAGTTCTTC
CASSLELAGGYNEQFF
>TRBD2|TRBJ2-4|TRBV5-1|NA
TGCGCCAGCAGATGGGACTACCTAGCCAAAAACATTCAGTGCTTC
CASRWDYLAKNIQCF
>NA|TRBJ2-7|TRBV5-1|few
TGCGCCAGCAGGCCGGGACCGACCTACGAGCAGTACTTC
CASRPGPTYEQYF
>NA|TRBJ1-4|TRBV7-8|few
TGTGCCAGCAGCTTAGCTTGGACCAATGAAAAACTGTTTTTT
CASSLAWTNEKLFF
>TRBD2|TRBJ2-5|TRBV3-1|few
TGTGCCAGCAGCCAAGATGGCGCCCGGGCGGGGGACGAAGAGACCCAGTACTTC
CASSQDGARAGDEETQYF
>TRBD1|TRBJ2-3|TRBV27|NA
TGTGCCAGTTCCCAAGGGACAGTCCCTTCCCCGGATACGCAGTATTTT
CASSQGTVPSPDTQYF
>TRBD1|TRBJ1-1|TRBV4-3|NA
TGCGCCAGCAGCCAAGGGTCCGGGACAGGGACGGACACTGAAGCTTTCTTT
CASSQGSGTGTDTEAFF
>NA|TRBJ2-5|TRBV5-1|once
TGCGCCAGCAGCTTGGTGGGCAGTACCGAGACCCAGTACTTC
CASSLVGSTETQYF
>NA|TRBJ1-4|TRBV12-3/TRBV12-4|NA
TGTGCCAGCAGTTTAATGGGGGACACAAGGGAAAAACTGTTTTTT
CASSLMGDTREKLFF
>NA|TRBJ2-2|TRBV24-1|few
TGTGCCACCACCGCAGAGGGAGCGGCCGGGGAGCTGTTTTTT
CATTAEGAAGELFF
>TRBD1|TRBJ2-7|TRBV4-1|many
TGCGCCAGCAGCCAGAGACAGGGGGTAGGGGAGCAGTACTTC
CASSQRQGVGEQYF
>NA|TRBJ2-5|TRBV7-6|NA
TGTGCCAGCAGCTCCCTCGGGGCCGCCAGTGAGACCCAGTACTTC
CASSSLGAASETQYF
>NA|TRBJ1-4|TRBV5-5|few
TGTGCCAGCAGCGGGAGGGGCGGGGAGCGACTGTTTTTT
CASSGRGGERLFF
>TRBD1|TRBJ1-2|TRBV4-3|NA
TGCGCCAGCAGCCAACGGACAGGGGGATTGGAGTACGGCTACACCTTC
CASSQRTGGLEYGYTF
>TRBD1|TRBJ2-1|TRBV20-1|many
TGCAGTGCTAGGGGACAGGGGTACAATGAGCAGTTCTTC
CSARGQGYNEQFF
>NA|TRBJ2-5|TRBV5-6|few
TGTGCCAGCAGCCTTGTAAGGGGGGCCCTAGAGACCCAGTACTTC
CASSLVRGALETQYF
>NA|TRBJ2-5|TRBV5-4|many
TGTGCCAGCAGCGGACCGGGACGGAGTCCTCTCAGGACCCAGTACTTC
CASSGPGRSPLRTQYF